Presented here are 2 T cell receptor beta chains from one specimen sequenced in a study of PD-1 blockade in mismatch repair-deficient tumors. Noted time point: identical roughly 10-day culture without peptide (control). The table came from immunoSEQ multiplex PCR; TCRdb's copy has only in-frame clones and leaves some out. The sample shows around 13,000 clones, 80% to 90% of them seen only once. What these receptors recognize is not known. The source was cells cultured in vitro, collected from a patient treated with pembrolizumab. Every receptor here comes from an adult with mismatch repair-deficient cancer.

The rearrangement links TRBV6-1 to TRBJ1-5; weak D call: TRBD1 (6 bases). This CDR3 has 14 residues. Trimming took off 7 bases at V and 7 bases at J, with 17 bases between the two ends. In germline, CDR1 is MNHNS, CDR2 SASEGT. The CDR3 here is CASKAGAAPQPQHF. CDR3 sequence (DNA): TGTGCCAGCAAGGCAGGGGCCGCGCCGCAGCCCCAGCATTTT.

The genes are TRBV6-6 and TRBJ1-1, with a tentative D call TRBD1 (6 bases). The CDR3 is made up of 16 amino acids. V was pared by 6 bases and J by 0 bases, with 17 bases between. Germline lookup yields CDR1 MNHNY and CDR2 SVGAGI (reference sequence). CDR3 in DNA: TGTGCCAGCAGGTTCGGGGGCCTGGGATTGAACACTGAAGCTTTCTTT. Translating gives CASRFGGLGLNTEAFF.